This TCR beta chain was profiled in a study of cytomegalovirus exposure and HLA in healthy donors. Study-wide points: A later analysis showed that HLA-associated TCR beta chains had undergone more clonal expansion than equally common others. Follow-up analysis seemed to connect common viral pathogens with several of the most significant clusters identified.

Researchers ran the PCR with 60 Vbeta and 13 Jbeta primers. Only in-frame clones appear in the TCRdb table, and some are missing; sequencing was by immunoSEQ multiplex PCR. The sample holds over 65,000 clones, around 75% seen once. Comments on this clone: Its specificity is not known.

Germline V gene lookup returns CDR1 SNHLY and CDR2 FYNNEI. The V gene lost 4 bases and the J gene lost 2 bases, with 11 bases spanning the gap. The CDR3 has 15 residues. The sequenced sample consisted of PBMCs. V is TRBV2 and J is TRBJ1-4, with a possible D match to TRBD1 (6 bases). The sequence was collected from a woman aged 40 to 50 in good health and CMV-seronegative. The CDR3 sequence: CASSGTGLTNEKLFF. CDR3 coding DNA: TGTGCCAGCAGTGGAACAGGGCTCACTAATGAAAAACTGTTTTTT.